Many counts were recorded for the clone carrying this T cell receptor beta chain. Its cognate antigen is unknown. The germline gene is not matched at one end of the junction; a read error may be the cause. Germline-derived CDR1 and CDR2 are MNHNY and SVGAGI (reference sequence). This CDR3 spans 16 amino acids. This specimen comes from a study of T-cell memory formation after mild COVID-19. Looking at the study overall: TCR clusters showed largely donor specificity. General observations from the study: From day 15 to 85, contracting clones were balanced between CD4 and CD8, whereas later expanders leaned toward CD4+. CD4+ contracting clones were mainly CM and EM; CD8+ ones, EMRA.

TCRdb re-called the 5' RACE reads through MiXCR, storing one row per CDR3 protein. The sample lists around 220,000 distinct CDR3 sequences; 15% to 20% were seen once. This clonotype was sampled from a man aged 18 to 30 who had mild COVID-19 (a few samples of this study predate the infection). Cell type and time point are not known. What was sequenced was PBMCs or a T cell subset sorted from them (not recorded which). The chain uses TRBV6-6 and TRBJ2-3, with TRBD2 matching over 13 bases. CDR3 loop: CASSDSTSGGADTQYF. CDR3 in DNA: TGTGCCAGCAGTGACTCAACTAGCGGGGGGGCTGATACGCAGTATTTT.